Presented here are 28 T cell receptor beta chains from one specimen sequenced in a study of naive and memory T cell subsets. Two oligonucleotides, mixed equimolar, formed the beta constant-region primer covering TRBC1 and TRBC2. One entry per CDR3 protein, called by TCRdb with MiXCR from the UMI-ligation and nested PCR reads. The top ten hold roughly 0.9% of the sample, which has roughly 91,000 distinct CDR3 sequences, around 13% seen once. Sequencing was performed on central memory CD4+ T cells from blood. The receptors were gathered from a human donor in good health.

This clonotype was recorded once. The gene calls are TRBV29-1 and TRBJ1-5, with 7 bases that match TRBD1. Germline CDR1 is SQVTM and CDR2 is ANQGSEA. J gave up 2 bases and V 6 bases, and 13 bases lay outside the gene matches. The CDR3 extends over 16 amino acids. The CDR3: CSVATGSSLGNQPQHF. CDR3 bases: TGCAGCGTGGCGACAGGGAGTTCGTTAGGCAATCAGCCCCAGCATTTT.

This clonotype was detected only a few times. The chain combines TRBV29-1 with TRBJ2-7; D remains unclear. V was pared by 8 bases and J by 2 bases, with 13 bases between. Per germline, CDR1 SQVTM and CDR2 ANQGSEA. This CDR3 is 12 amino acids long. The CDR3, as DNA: TGCAGCTTTGGGTCGGACCCCTACGAGCAGTACTTC. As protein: CSFGSDPYEQYF.

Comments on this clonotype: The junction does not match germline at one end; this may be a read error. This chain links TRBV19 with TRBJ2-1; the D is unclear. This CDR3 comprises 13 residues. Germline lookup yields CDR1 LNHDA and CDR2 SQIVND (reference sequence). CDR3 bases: TGTGACAGTAGTATAGAACTCTACAATGAGCAGTTCTTC. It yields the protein CDSSIELYNEQFF.

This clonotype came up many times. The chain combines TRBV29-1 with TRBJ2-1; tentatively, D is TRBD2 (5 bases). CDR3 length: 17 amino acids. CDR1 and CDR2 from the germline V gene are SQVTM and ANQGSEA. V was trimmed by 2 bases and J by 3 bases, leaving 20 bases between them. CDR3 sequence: CSVEFATPSLIYNEQFF. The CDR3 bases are TGCAGCGTTGAATTCGCGACTCCTAGCCTAATCTACAATGAGCAGTTCTTC.

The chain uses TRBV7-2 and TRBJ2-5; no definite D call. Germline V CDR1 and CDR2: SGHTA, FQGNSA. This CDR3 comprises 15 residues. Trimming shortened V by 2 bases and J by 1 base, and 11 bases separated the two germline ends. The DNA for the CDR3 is TGTGCCAGCAGCTTAATGTCAGACGTCCAAGAGACCCAGTACTTC. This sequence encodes CASSLMSDVQETQYF.

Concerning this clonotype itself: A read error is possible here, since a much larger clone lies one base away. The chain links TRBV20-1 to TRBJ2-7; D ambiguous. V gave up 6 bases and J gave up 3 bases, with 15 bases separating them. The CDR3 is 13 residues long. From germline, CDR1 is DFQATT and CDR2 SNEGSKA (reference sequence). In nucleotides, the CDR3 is TGCAGTGCCTCCTCTGGGCCAGGCTACGAGCAGTACTTC. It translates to CSASSGPGYEQYF.

For the CDR3, the DNA is TGTGCCAGCAGACCGCTCGGCCGGTCCTTGAACACTGAAGCTTTCTTT. It translates to CASRPLGRSLNTEAFF. The chain uses TRBV28 and TRBJ1-1, with unresolved D. In germline, CDR1 is MDHEN, CDR2 SYDVKM. V lost 6 bases and J lost 0, with 17 bases in between. The CDR3 is made up of 16 amino acids.

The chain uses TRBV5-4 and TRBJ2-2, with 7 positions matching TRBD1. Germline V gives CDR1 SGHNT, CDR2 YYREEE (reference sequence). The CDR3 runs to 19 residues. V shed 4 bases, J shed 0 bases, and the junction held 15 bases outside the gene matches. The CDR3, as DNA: TGTGCCAGCAGCCCAGGGGGAAAGGCGGCGCTTACGAACACCGGGGAGCTGTTTTTT. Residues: CASSPGGKAALTNTGELFF. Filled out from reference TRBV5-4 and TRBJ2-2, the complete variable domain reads ETGVTQSPTHLIKTRGQQVTLRCSSQSGHNTVSWYQQALGQGPQFIFQYYREEENGRGNFPPRFSGLQFPNYSSELNVNALELDDSALYLCASSPGGKAALTNTGELFFGEGSRLTVL.

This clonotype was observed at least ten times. The CDR3 region has the DNA TGTGCCAGCAGCTTAGGGGCTAGCACTGGGAATGAGCAGTTCTTC. This encodes CASSLGASTGNEQFF. This chain uses TRBV11-2 with TRBJ2-1; D perhaps matches TRBD2 (5 bases). Germline V CDR1 and CDR2: SGHAT, FQNNGV. This CDR3 region has 15 residues. V was clipped by 1 base and J by 7 bases, with 14 bases between them. Complete variable domain (other parts from reference TRBV11-2 and TRBJ2-1): EAGVAQSPRYKIIEKRQSVAFWCNPISGHATLYWYQQILGQGPKLLIQFQNNGVVDDSQLPKDRFSAERLKGVDSTLKIQPAKLEDSAVYLCASSLGASTGNEQFFGPGTRLTVL.

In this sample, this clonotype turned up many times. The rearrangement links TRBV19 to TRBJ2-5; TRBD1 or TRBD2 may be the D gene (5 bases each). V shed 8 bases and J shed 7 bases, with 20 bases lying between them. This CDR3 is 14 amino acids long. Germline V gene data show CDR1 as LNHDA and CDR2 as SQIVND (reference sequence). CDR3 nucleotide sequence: TGTGCCAGTTCCCGGGACGGGCTGACGGGGACCCAGTACTTC. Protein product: CASSRDGLTGTQYF. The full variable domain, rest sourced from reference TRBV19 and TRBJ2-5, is DGGITQSPKYLFRKEGQNVTLSCEQNLNHDAMYWYRQDPGQGLRLIYYSQIVNDFQKGDIAEGYSVSREKKESFPLTVTSAQKNPTAFYLCASSRDGLTGTQYFGPGTRLLVL.

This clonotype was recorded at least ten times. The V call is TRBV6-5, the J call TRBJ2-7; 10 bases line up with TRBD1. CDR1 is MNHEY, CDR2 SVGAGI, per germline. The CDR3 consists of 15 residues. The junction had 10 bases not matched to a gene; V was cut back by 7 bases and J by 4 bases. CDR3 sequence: CASIRTGTGVYEQYF. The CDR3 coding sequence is TGTGCCAGCATCCGAACCGGGACAGGGGTTTACGAGCAGTACTTC.

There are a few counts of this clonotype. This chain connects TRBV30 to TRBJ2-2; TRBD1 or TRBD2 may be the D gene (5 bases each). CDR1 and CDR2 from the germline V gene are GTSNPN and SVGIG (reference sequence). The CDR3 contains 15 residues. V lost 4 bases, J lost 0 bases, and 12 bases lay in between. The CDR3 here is CAWISGLANTGELFF. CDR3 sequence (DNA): TGTGCCTGGATATCGGGGCTCGCGAACACCGGGGAGCTGTTTTTT.

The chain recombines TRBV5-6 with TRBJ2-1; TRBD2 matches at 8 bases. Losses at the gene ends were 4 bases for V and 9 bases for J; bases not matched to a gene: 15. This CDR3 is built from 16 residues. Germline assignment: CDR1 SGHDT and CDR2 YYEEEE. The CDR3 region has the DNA TGTGCCAGCAGCAGATCCGGGACTAGTCTCTTTACTGAGCAGTTCTTC. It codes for CASSRSGTSLFTEQFF.

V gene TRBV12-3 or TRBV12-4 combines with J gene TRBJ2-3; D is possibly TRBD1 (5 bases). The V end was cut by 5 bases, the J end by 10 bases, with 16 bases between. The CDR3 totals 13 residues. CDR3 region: CASSPSSGRAQYF. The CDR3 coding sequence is TGTGCCAGCAGTCCCTCCTCCGGCAGGGCGCAGTATTTT.

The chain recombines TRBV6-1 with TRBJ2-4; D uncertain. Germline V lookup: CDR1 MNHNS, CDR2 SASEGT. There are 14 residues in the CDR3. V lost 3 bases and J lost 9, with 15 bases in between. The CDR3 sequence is CASSDPSRGPIQYF. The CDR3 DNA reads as TGTGCCAGCAGTGACCCCTCCCGAGGACCCATTCAGTACTTC.

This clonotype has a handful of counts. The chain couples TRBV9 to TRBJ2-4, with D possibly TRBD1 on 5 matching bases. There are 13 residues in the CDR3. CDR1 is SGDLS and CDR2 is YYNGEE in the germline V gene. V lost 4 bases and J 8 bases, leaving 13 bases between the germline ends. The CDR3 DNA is TGTGCCAGCAGCCGAGCAGGGAAAGACATTCAGTACTTC. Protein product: CASSRAGKDIQYF. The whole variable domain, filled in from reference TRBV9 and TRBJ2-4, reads DSGVTQTPKHLITATGQRVTLRCSPRSGDLSVYWYQQSLDQGLQFLIQYYNGEERAKGNILERFSAQQFPDLHSELNLSSLELGDSALYFCASSRAGKDIQYFGAGTRLSVL.

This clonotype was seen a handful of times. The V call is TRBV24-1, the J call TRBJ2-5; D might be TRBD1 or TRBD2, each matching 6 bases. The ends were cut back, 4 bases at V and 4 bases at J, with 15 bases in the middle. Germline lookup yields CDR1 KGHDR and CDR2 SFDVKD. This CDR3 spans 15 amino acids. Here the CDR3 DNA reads TGTGCCACCAGTGAACCGGGGGCAGGTGGAGAGACCCAGTACTTC. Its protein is CATSEPGAGGETQYF.

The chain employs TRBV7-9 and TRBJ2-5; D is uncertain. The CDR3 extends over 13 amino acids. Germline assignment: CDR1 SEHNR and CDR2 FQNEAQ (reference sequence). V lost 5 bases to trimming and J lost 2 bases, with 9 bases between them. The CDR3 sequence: CASSPNTQETQYF. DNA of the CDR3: TGTGCCAGCAGCCCGAATACACAAGAGACCCAGTACTTC. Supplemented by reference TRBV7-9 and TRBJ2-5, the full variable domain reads DTGVSQNPRHKITKRGQNVTFRCDPISEHNRLYWYRQTLGQGPEFLTYFQNEAQLEKSRLLSDRFSAERPKGSFSTLEIQRTEQGDSAMYLCASSPNTQETQYFGPGTRLLVL.

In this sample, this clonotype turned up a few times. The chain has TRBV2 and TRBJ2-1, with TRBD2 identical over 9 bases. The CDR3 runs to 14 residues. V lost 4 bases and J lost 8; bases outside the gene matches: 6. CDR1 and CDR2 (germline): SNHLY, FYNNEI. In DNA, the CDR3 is TGTGCCAGCAGTGCGCGGGGGGGGGTCGATGAGCAGTTCTTC. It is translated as CASSARGGVDEQFF.

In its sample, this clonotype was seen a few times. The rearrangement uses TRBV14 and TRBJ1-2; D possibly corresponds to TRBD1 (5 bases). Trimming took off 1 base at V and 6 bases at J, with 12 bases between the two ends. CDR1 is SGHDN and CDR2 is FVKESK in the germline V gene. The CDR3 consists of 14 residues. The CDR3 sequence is CASSQGGAWDGYTF. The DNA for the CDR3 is TGTGCCAGCAGCCAAGGAGGGGCTTGGGATGGCTACACCTTC.

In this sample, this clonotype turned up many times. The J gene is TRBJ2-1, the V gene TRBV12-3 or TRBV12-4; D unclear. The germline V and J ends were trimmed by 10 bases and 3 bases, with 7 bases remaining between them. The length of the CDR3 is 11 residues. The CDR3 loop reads CATVNYNEQFF. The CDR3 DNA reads TGTGCCACCGTGAACTACAATGAGCAGTTCTTC.

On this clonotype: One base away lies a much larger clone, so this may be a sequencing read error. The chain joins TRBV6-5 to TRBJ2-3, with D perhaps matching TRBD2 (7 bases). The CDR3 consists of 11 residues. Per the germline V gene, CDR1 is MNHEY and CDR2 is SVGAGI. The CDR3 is CTSSYGGHPYF. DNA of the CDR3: TGTACCAGCAGTTACGGGGGGCATCCGTATTTT.

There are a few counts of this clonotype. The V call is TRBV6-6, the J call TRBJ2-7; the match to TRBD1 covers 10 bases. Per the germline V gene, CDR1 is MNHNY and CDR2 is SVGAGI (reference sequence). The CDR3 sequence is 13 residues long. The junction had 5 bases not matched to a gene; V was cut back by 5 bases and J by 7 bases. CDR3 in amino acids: CASSRQGASEQYF. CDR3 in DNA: TGTGCCAGCAGTAGACAGGGGGCGAGTGAGCAGTACTTC.

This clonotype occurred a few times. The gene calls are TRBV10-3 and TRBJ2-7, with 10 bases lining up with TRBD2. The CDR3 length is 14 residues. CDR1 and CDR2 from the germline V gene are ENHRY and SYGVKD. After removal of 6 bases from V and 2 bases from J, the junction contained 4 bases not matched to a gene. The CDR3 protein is CAIREREGPYEQYF. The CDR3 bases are TGTGCCATCAGGGAGCGGGAGGGCCCCTACGAGCAGTACTTC.

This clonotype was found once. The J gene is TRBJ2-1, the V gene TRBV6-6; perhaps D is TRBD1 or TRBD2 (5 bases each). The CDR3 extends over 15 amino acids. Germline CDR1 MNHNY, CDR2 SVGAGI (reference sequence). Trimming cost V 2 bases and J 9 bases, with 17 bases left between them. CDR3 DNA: TGTGCCAGCAGTTACCGGGAAACAGGACGCATTGAGCAGTTCTTC. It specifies CASSYRETGRIEQFF.

Here the CDR3 DNA reads TGTGCCAGCAGTACGGGACTAGCGGGAATGCACGAGCAGTACTTC. Protein sequence: CASSTGLAGMHEQYF. The V gene is TRBV6-6, the J gene TRBJ2-7, with TRBD2 matching 13 bases. CDR3 size: 15 residues. V was clipped by 5 bases and J by 5 bases; unmatched bases: 6. Germline-derived CDR1 and CDR2 are MNHNY and SVGAGI (reference sequence).

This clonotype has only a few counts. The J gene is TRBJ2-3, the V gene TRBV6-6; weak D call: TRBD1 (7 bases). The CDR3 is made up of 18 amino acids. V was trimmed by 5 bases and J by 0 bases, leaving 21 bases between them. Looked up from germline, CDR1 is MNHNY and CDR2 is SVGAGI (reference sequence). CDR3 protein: CASSLFRGATSSTDTQYF. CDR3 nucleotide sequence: TGTGCCAGCAGTCTATTCAGGGGGGCCACTTCTAGCACAGATACGCAGTATTTT.

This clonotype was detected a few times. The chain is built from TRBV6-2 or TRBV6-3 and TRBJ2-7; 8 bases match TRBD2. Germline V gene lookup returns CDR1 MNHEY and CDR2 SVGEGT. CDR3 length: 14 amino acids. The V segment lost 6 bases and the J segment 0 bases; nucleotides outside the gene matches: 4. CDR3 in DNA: TGTGCCAGCAGGAGAGCGGGAGACTCCTACGAGCAGTACTTC. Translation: CASRRAGDSYEQYF.